The T cell receptor beta chain under discussion was sequenced for a study of cytomegalovirus exposure and HLA in healthy donors. The CDR3 contains 15 residues. The germline V and J ends were trimmed by 6 bases and 4 bases, with 16 bases remaining between them. Germline-derived CDR1 and CDR2 are LNHDA and SQIVND (reference sequence). This clone was seen only a few times. The PCR used 60 Vbeta and 13 Jbeta primers. Some clones are missing from TCRdb's copy, which holds only in-frame ones; the method was immunoSEQ multiplex PCR. The sample records around 140,000 clones, around 10% being singletons. The receptor was isolated from a woman aged 40 to 50 in good health and CMV-seropositive. The sample comprised PBMCs. The rearrangement joins TRBV19 to TRBJ1-5; D might be TRBD1 (5 bases). The CDR3 DNA follows: TGTGCCAGTAGGACGACAGAGAGTGCGAATCAGCCCCAGCATTTT. Translated, it gives CASRTTESANQPQHF.